The following is a T cell receptor beta chain sequence with its context. Its specificity is not known. This sample is part of a study of T cell responses to AZD1222 COVID-19 vaccine. Overall study: Second-dose schedules of about 4 or about 12 weeks were combined. Regarding the study as a whole: Regions left unmutated in variants are reportedly the target of nearly half of spike-specific TCRs. At study baseline, merely several AZD1222 recipients were seropositive.

Sequencing used immunoSEQ multiplex PCR; TCRdb keeps in-frame clones, though not all of them. Among about 120,000 clones listed, approximately 90% were seen once. The CDR3 is 15 amino acids. Germline V lookup: CDR1 SGHTS, CDR2 YDEGEE. V lost 3 bases to trimming and J lost 4 bases; unmatched junction nucleotides: 3. Sequences were derived from peripheral blood, sampled on day 0 of AZD1222 vaccination. The J gene is TRBJ2-1, the V gene TRBV5-8; 11 bases are shared with TRBD2. This sequence originates from an adult in good health. DNA for the CDR3: TGTGCCAGCAGCTCCGGGACTAGCGGTTACAATGAGCAGTTCTTC. Translating gives CASSSGTSGYNEQFF.